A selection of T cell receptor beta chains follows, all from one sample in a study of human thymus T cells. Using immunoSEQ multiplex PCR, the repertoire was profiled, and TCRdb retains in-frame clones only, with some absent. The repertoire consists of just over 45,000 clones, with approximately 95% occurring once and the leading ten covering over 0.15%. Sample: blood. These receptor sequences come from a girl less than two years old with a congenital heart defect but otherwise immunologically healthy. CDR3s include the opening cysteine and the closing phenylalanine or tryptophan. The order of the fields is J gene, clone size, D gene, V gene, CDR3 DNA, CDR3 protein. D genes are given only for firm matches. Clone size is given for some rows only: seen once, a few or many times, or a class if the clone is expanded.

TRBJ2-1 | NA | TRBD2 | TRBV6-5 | TGTGCCAGCAGTACTGTAGCGGGGGCCTACAATGAGCAGTTCTTC | CASSTVAGAYNEQFF
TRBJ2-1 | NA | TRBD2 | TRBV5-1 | TGCGCCAGCAGTTTGGGGAGGGAGACGGGAAATGAGCAGTTCTTC | CASSLGRETGNEQFF
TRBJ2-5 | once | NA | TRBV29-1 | TGCAGCGTTGCCACTAGGTCCCAAGAGACCCAGTACTTC | CSVATRSQETQYF
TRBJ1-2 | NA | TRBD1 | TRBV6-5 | TGTGCCAGCAGTTTAAGGGACAGGCCCTCCTATGGCTACACCTTC | CASSLRDRPSYGYTF
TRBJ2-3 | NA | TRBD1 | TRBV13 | TGTGCCAGCAGCACGACAGGGGGCACAGATACGCAGTATTTT | CASSTTGGTDTQYF
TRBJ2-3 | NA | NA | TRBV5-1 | TGCGCCAGCGCTGCGGGGAGACAAGATACGCAGTATTTT | CASAAGRQDTQYF
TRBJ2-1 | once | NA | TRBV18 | TGTGCCAGCTCGCCTACGGTAAACAATGAGCAGTTCTTC | CASSPTVNNEQFF
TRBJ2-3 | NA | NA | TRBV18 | TGTGCCAGCTCACCCGGCGGGGGCACAGATACGCAGTATTTT | CASSPGGGTDTQYF
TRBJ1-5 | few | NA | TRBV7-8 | TGTGCCAGCAGCTTAGTGGAGGTCCAGCCCCAGCATTTT | CASSLVEVQPQHF
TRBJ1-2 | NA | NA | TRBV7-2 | TGTGCCAGCAGATCCGCCGGGCTACCCTATGGCTACACCTTC | CASRSAGLPYGYTF
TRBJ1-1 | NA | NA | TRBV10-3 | TGTGCCATCAGTGAGTCAGGGGGCACTGAAGCTTTCTTT | CAISESGGTEAFF
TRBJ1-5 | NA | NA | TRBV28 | TGTGCCAGCAGTTTATGGGGCGCAGGTAGGGCACAGCCCCAGCATTTT | CASSLWGAGRAQPQHF
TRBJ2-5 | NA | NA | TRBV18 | TGTGCCAGCTCACCTCGGCACCTCCAAGAGACCCAGTACTTC | CASSPRHLQETQYF
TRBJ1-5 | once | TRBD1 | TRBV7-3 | TGTGCCAGCAGCTTAGCGGGGGGACAGTTCAATCAGCCCCAGCATTTT | CASSLAGGQFNQPQHF
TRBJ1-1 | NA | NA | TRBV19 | TGTGCCAGTAGTAATTCGGGAGACAGTCTCCACACTGAAGCTTTCTTT | CASSNSGDSLHTEAFF
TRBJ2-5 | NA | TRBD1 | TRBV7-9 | TGTGCCAGCAGCTTGGAGTCGGACAGGGTGTTCTCCCAAGAGACCCAGTACTTC | CASSLESDRVFSQETQYF
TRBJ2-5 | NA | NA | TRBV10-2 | TGCGCCAGCAGTGAAAGGAGGTACCTAGAGACCCAGTACTTC | CASSERRYLETQYF
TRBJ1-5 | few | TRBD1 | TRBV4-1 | TGCGCCAGCAGCTATCGGACAGGGGAGGATCAGCCCCAGCATTTT | CASSYRTGEDQPQHF
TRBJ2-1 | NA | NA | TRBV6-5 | TGTGCCAGCAGTTACTCGGCGCCCGGGCCCTACAATGAGCAGTTCTTC | CASSYSAPGPYNEQFF
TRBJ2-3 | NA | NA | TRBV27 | TGTGCCAGCAGTACTGACTTGGCAGATACGCAGTATTTT | CASSTDLADTQYF
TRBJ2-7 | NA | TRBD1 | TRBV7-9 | TGTGCCAGCAGCTATCGGGACAGGGGAACCTACGAGCAGTACTTC | CASSYRDRGTYEQYF
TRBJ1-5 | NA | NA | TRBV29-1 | TGCAGCGTGGCACAGGGCACTAATCAGCCCCAGCATTTT | CSVAQGTNQPQHF
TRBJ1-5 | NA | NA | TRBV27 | TGTGCCAGCAGTTTAATTCAGGGGAAGGGGCAGCCCCAGCATTTT | CASSLIQGKGQPQHF
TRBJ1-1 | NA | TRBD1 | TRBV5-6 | TGTGCCAGCAGCCCTGGACAGGCGATAAGAATGAACACTGAAGCTTTCTTT | CASSPGQAIRMNTEAFF
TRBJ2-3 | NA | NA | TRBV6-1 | TGTGCCAGCAGTGAAGCGGGGTACACAGATACGCAGTATTTT | CASSEAGYTDTQYF
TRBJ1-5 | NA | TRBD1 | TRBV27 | TGTGCCAGCAGTTTAATGCCGGGACAGGATCAGCCCCAGCATTTT | CASSLMPGQDQPQHF
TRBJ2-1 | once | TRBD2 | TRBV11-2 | TGTGCCAGCAGCTTAGTTGGCGGGAGGAGTGACAATGAGCAGTTCTTC | CASSLVGGRSDNEQFF
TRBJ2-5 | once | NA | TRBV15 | TGTGCCACCCAGACCATTAGCGGATTACAAGAGACCCAGTACTTC | CATQTISGLQETQYF
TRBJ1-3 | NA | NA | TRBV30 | TGTGCCTGGAGTGTCGGCAACACCATATATTTT | CAWSVGNTIYF
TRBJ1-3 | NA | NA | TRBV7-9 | TGTGCCAGCAGCTTTAGTCGAGCCTCTGGAAACACCATATATTTT | CASSFSRASGNTIYF
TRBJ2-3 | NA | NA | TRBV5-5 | TGTGCCAGCACACGGGCGGGATCGACAGATACGCAGTATTTT | CASTRAGSTDTQYF
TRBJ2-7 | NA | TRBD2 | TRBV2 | TGTGCCAGCTGGGCTAGCGGGAACGCCGAGCAGTACTTC | CASWASGNAEQYF
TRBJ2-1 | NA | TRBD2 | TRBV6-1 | TGTGCCAGCAGTGTCCGTTTAGGGGGACTAGCGGGATGGGAGCAGTTCTTC | CASSVRLGGLAGWEQFF
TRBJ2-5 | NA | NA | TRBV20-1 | TGCAGTGCGTCTGTGCAGGAGACCCAGTACTTC | CSASVQETQYF
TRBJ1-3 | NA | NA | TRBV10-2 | TGCGCCAGCCTACCCGGACGTAACTCTGGAAACACCATATATTTT | CASLPGRNSGNTIYF
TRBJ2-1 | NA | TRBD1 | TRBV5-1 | TGCGCCAGCAGCGATCCCAGGGGGCGAAATGAGCAGTTCTTC | CASSDPRGRNEQFF
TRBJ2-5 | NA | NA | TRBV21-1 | TGTGCCAGCAGCACTCATCTATCGGGGGCTTCGGGAGAGACCCAGTACTTC | CASSTHLSGASGETQYF
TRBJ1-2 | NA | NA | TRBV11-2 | TGTGCCAGCAGCTTAGACTGGACCCCTAACTATGGCTACACCTTC | CASSLDWTPNYGYTF
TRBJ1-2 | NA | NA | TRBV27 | TGTGCCAGCAGTTTATTTCGGGGCTATGGCTACACCTTC | CASSLFRGYGYTF